The 31 T cell receptor beta chains below come from one sample, sequenced in a study of Graves' ophthalmopathy and Graves' hyperthyroidism. Transcripts of RNA were the source for amplifying TCR beta CDR3 regions. An initial RT-PCR round employing HTBI primers preceded a second-round multiplex PCR. TCRdb reprocessed the multiplex PCR reads via MiXCR and lists one record per CDR3 protein. The sample yields about 500,000 distinct CDR3 sequences, approximately 15% seen once. The sequenced material came from blood. The receptors derive from a woman between 25 and 40 years old with Graves' ophthalmopathy.

In this sample, this clonotype turned up many times. This chain joins TRBV10-3 and TRBJ2-7, with 10 bases fitting TRBD2. Germline CDR1 and CDR2: ENHRY and SYGVKD. V trimming: 2 bases; J trimming: 4 bases; junction bases outside the gene matches: 20. The CDR3 covers 20 residues. The CDR3 DNA sequence: TGTGCCATCAGTGAGGGATCGGCTAGCGGGAGATTAGATATAGGATACGAGCAGTACTTC. Its protein is CAISEGSASGRLDIGYEQYF.

The DNA of the CDR3 is TGTGCCAGCAGTTGGGGCCCCCATGACGAGCAGTACTTC. It is translated as CASSWGPHDEQYF. This rearrangement joins TRBV6-5 to TRBJ2-7, with a tentative D call TRBD1 (5 bases). CDR3 size: 13 residues. V gave up 4 bases and J gave up 5 bases, with 12 bases separating them. CDR1 is MNHEY and CDR2 is SVGAGI in the germline V gene.

Ten or more counts support this clonotype. The chain couples TRBV12-5 to TRBJ1-2; 7 nucleotides line up with TRBD1. J was trimmed by 2 bases and V by 1 base; bases with no gene match: 7. Germline V gene lookup returns CDR1 LGHNT and CDR2 FRNRAP. CDR3 size: 16 residues. The CDR3 sequence is CASGLAAGTANYGYTF. The DNA of the CDR3 is TGTGCTAGTGGTTTGGCCGCCGGGACAGCGAACTATGGCTACACCTTC.

This clonotype was detected ten times or more. The V call is TRBV12-3 or TRBV12-4, the J call TRBJ2-5; D is unclear. V lost 3 bases, J lost 2 bases, and 10 bases lay in between. The CDR3 extends over 14 amino acids. For the CDR3, the DNA is TGTGCCAGCAGTTTCAGCGCAGTGCAAGAGACCCAGTACTTC. Translating gives CASSFSAVQETQYF.

The V and J genes are TRBV7-6 and TRBJ2-3; TRBD2 agrees at 16 bases. Germline V gives CDR1 SGHVS, CDR2 FNYEAQ. There are 16 residues in the CDR3. V trimming: 5 bases; J trimming: 6 bases; junction bases outside the gene matches: 5. DNA of the CDR3: TGTGCCAGCAGCCTAGGGACTAGCGGGGGGGCCGATACGCAGTATTTT. It encodes CASSLGTSGGADTQYF.

There are many counts of this clonotype. This chain joins TRBV28 and TRBJ2-7, with D hard to call. CDR1 and CDR2 from the germline V gene are MDHEN and SYDVKM. V lost 4 bases and J 2 bases, leaving 12 bases between the germline ends. The CDR3 is 14 amino acids. The CDR3: CASSSGGRPYEQYF. The DNA for the CDR3 is TGTGCCAGCAGTTCTGGCGGCAGACCCTACGAGCAGTACTTC.

This clonotype came up many times. The chain joins TRBV12-3 or TRBV12-4 to TRBJ2-7, with 11 bases identical to TRBD2. The CDR3 is 15 amino acids. The V gene end was trimmed by 3 bases and the J gene end by 3 bases; junction bases not matched to a gene: 4. This CDR3 reads CASSFGTSGNYEQYF. CDR3 nucleotide sequence: TGTGCCAGCAGTTTTGGGACTAGCGGAAACTACGAGCAGTACTTC.

The chain couples TRBV15 to TRBJ1-1, with TRBD1 as a possible D gene (5 bases). Germline V lookup: CDR1 LNHNV, CDR2 YYDKDF (reference sequence). The CDR3 runs to 15 residues. The V end lost 0 bases, the J end lost 4 bases, and 12 bases lay between the germline ends. The CDR3 nucleotides are TGTGCCACCAGCAGAGATCTAACAGGCCCCACTGAAGCTTTCTTT. Translated: CATSRDLTGPTEAFF.

This clonotype was detected many times. The chain couples TRBV11-3 to TRBJ1-1, with TRBD1 identical over 8 bases. The length of the CDR3 is 15 residues. Germline loops: CDR1 SGHNT, CDR2 YENEEA. With V trimmed by 5 bases and J by 0 bases, 5 bases remained unmatched. The CDR3 spells CASSRDRGMNTEAFF. CDR3 nucleotide sequence: TGTGCCAGCAGCCGCGACAGGGGTATGAACACTGAAGCTTTCTTT.

At least ten counts were recorded for this clonotype. This chain uses TRBV12-3 or TRBV12-4 with TRBJ1-2; possibly TRBD1 for D (5 bases). The CDR3 consists of 13 residues. V lost 5 bases and J 6 bases, leaving 13 bases between the germline ends. The chain's CDR3 is CASSDTGSDGYTF. In DNA form, the CDR3 reads TGTGCCAGCAGTGATACAGGATCTGATGGCTACACCTTC.

This clonotype was seen at least ten times. This chain links TRBV13 with TRBJ1-6; 7 bases agree with TRBD1. Germline CDR1 is PRHDT and CDR2 is FYEKMQ (reference sequence). The CDR3 length is 16 residues. V was pared by 1 base and J by 6 bases, with 6 bases of the junction left unmatched. CDR3 in amino acids: CASSLVGTDANSPLHF. The CDR3 DNA sequence: TGTGCCAGCAGCTTAGTCGGGACAGACGCTAATTCACCCCTCCACTTT.

This clonotype was seen at least ten times. J is TRBJ2-7 and V is TRBV27, with 8 bases lining up with TRBD1. Germline loops: CDR1 MNHEY, CDR2 SMNVEV (reference sequence). CDR3 size: 12 residues. V was pared by 8 bases and J by 2 bases, with 2 bases of the junction left unmatched. The chain's CDR3 is CASRTGTYEQYF. Here the CDR3 DNA reads TGTGCCAGCCGGACAGGGACCTACGAGCAGTACTTC.

This clonotype came up many times. The J gene is TRBJ2-7, the V gene TRBV7-8; D ambiguous. V lost 7 bases to trimming and J lost 3 bases, with 19 bases between them. This CDR3 has 15 residues. The V gene's germline CDR1 is SGHVS and CDR2 FQNEAQ. The DNA for the CDR3 is TGTGCCAGCACTGTGAGACTTCTCGAACACTACGAGCAGTACTTC. Protein product: CASTVRLLEHYEQYF.

This clonotype showed up many times. This rearrangement joins TRBV7-2 to TRBJ1-2; 7 bases agree with TRBD1. The CDR3 is made up of 14 amino acids. V dropped 6 bases and J dropped 4; count of bases not matched to a gene: 8. Germline CDR1 SGHTA, CDR2 FQGNSA. CDR3 DNA sequence: TGTGCCAGCAGACGGGGGACAGCCCTCTATGGCTACACCTTC. Encoded protein: CASRRGTALYGYTF.

Comments on this clonotype: A much larger clone differs from this one at a single base, so this may be a read error. V usage is TRBV12-3 or TRBV12-4 and J usage is TRBJ2-7; 12 bases fit TRBD2. CDR3 length: 15 amino acids. CDR3 loop: CASNPSSGRVNEQHF. The CDR3, as DNA: TGTGCCAGCAATCCTTCTAGCGGGAGGGTCAACGAGCAGCACTTC.

This clonotype was seen at least ten times. The chain recombines TRBV27 with TRBJ1-1, with 7 nucleotides matching TRBD1. V gave up 8 bases and J gave up 7 bases; unmatched junction bases: 10. The CDR3 consists of 13 residues. The germline V gene has CDR1 MNHEY and CDR2 SMNVEV (reference sequence). The CDR3 DNA reads TGTGCCAGCGGGGGACAGCCTCATATTGAAGCTTTCTTT. Its protein product is CASGGQPHIEAFF.

This clonotype came up a few times. V is TRBV12-3 or TRBV12-4 and J is TRBJ2-5, with a weak D call TRBD1 (5 bases). The CDR3 spans 14 residues. The germline V and J ends were trimmed by 5 bases and 5 bases, with 15 bases remaining between them. CDR3 in amino acids: CASSRRQTWETQYF. Here the CDR3 DNA reads TGTGCCAGCAGTCGACGACAGACTTGGGAGACCCAGTACTTC.

This clonotype showed up just once. This sequence may be a read error, since a much larger clone differs from it by one base. V gene TRBV6-1 combines with J gene TRBJ1-2, with 7 bases lining up with TRBD1. Germline loops: CDR1 MNHNS, CDR2 SASEGT. The CDR3 length is 13 residues. This chain's CDR3 is CASLQGDYYGYSF. In nucleotides, the CDR3 is TGTGCCAGTCTGCAGGGGGACTACTATGGCTACAGCTTC.

At least ten counts were recorded for this clonotype. The chain joins TRBV7-2 to TRBJ1-5; D is uncertain. Trimming shortened V by 2 bases and J by 1 base, and 24 bases separated the two germline ends. Germline assignment: CDR1 SGHTA and CDR2 FQGNSA. This CDR3 contains 20 residues. The DNA of the CDR3 is TGTGCCAGCAGCTTACCCTCGCCGGGCCTCGATAGCAAGAGCAATCAGCCCCAGCATTTT. Residues: CASSLPSPGLDSKSNQPQHF. The whole variable domain, remainder taken from reference TRBV7-2 and TRBJ1-5, is GAGVSQSPSNKVTEKGKDVELRCDPISGHTALYWYRQSLGQGLEFLIYFQGNSAPDKSGLPSDRFSAERTGGSVSTLTIQRTQQEDSAVYLCASSLPSPGLDSKSNQPQHFGDGTRLSIL.

The chain recombines TRBV6-1 with TRBJ2-5, with D possibly TRBD2 on 9 matching bases. Germline lookup yields CDR1 MNHNS and CDR2 SASEGT. This CDR3 is built from 19 residues. The germline V and J ends were trimmed by 1 base and 4 bases, with 25 bases remaining between them. CDR3 nucleotide sequence: TGTGCCAGCAGTGAAGGGACAGGGCCGAATAGCGGGAGAATAGAGACCCAGTACTTC. It is translated as CASSEGTGPNSGRIETQYF.

The chain has TRBV15 and TRBJ2-5; no reliable D call. Germline V CDR1 and CDR2: LNHNV, YYDKDF (reference sequence). V lost 4 bases and J 3 bases, leaving 6 bases between the germline ends. The CDR3 spans 12 residues. For the CDR3, the DNA is TGTGCCACCAGCACCTTTAAAGAGACCCAGTACTTC. Translating gives CATSTFKETQYF.

The genes are TRBV6-5 and TRBJ1-1, with D possibly TRBD1 on 6 matching bases. V was trimmed by 0 bases and J by 10 bases, leaving 18 bases between them. The CDR3 covers 15 residues. Germline loops: CDR1 MNHEY, CDR2 SVGAGI. The CDR3 here is CASSYSIQGRSGAFF. DNA for the CDR3: TGTGCCAGCAGTTACTCGATCCAGGGGAGATCGGGAGCTTTCTTT.

A single count supports this clonotype. The chain employs TRBV6-2 or TRBV6-3 and TRBJ1-2; the D gene is possibly TRBD1 (5 bases). With 8 bases removed from V and 8 bases from J, the gap between germline ends came to 12 bases. CDR3 size: 11 residues. CDR1 and CDR2 from the germline V gene are MNHEY and SVGEGT. This CDR3 is CASGTMGGYTF. CDR3 nucleotides: TGTGCCAGCGGGACCATGGGAGGCTACACCTTC.

This chain links TRBV18 with TRBJ1-2; the D gene is possibly TRBD1 (5 bases). Germline V gene data show CDR1 as KGHSH and CDR2 as LQKENI. V lost 3 bases and J lost 3, with 14 bases in between. The CDR3 consists of 15 residues. CDR3 coding DNA: TGTGCCAGCTCACCGACAGCTCTGAGCGACTATGGCTACACCTTC. Translation gives CASSPTALSDYGYTF.

This clonotype was observed at least ten times. This CDR3 reads CASSPPDRNTGELFF. As DNA, the CDR3 is TGTGCCAGCAGTCCCCCGGACAGGAACACCGGGGAGCTGTTTTTT. The chain is built from TRBV12-3 or TRBV12-4 and TRBJ2-2, with D tentatively TRBD1 (6 bases). V shed 5 bases and J shed 1 base, with 11 bases lying between them. The length of the CDR3 is 15 residues.

There are many counts of this clonotype. This chain connects TRBV27 to TRBJ1-1; D is undetermined. The CDR3 has 15 amino acids. Germline-derived CDR1 and CDR2 are MNHEY and SMNVEV (reference sequence). The V and J ends lost 5 bases and 0 bases respectively, with 13 bases between them. The CDR3 protein is CASSPGMLMNTEAFF. In nucleotides, the CDR3 is TGTGCCAGCAGTCCAGGCATGCTGATGAACACTGAAGCTTTCTTT.

The rearrangement links TRBV20-1 to TRBJ1-2; 10 nucleotides match TRBD1. The trim removed 5 bases at V and 7 bases at J, leaving 7 bases unmatched. Germline-derived CDR1 and CDR2 are DFQATT and SNEGSKA (reference sequence). This CDR3 region has 13 residues. The CDR3 nucleotides read TGCAGTGCTCGAACGACAGGGGGCCTTGGCTACACCTTC. It codes for CSARTTGGLGYTF.

This clonotype was picked up many times. The chain is built from TRBV27 and TRBJ2-2; D is undetermined. The CDR3 extends over 16 amino acids. V was pared by 1 base and J by 0 bases, with 9 bases between. CDR1 and CDR2 from the germline V gene are MNHEY and SMNVEV (reference sequence). CDR3 DNA sequence: TGTGCCAGCAGTTTATTTGTCGGATCGAACACCGGGGAGCTGTTTTTT. It yields the protein CASSLFVGSNTGELFF.

V gene TRBV5-1 combines with J gene TRBJ1-2; no clear D gene. The CDR3 extends over 13 amino acids. The V gene's germline CDR1 is SGHRS and CDR2 YFSETQ. The V gene lost 0 bases and the J gene lost 8 bases, with 11 bases spanning the gap. As DNA, the CDR3 is TGCGCCAGCAGCTTGGGGCGAAGAGAGGGCTACACCTTC. Protein product: CASSLGRREGYTF.

This clonotype was seen repeatedly, ten times or more. This sequence joins TRBV7-9 and TRBJ1-3; D gene unclear. The CDR3 runs to 12 residues. Trimming removed 8 bases at V and 4 bases at J, with 9 bases between. The germline V gene has CDR1 SEHNR and CDR2 FQNEAQ (reference sequence). CDR3 nucleotide sequence: TGTGCCAGCGAGACCGGGGGAAACACCATATATTTT. As protein: CASETGGNTIYF.

Many counts were recorded for this clonotype. V gene TRBV5-1 combines with J gene TRBJ2-7, with D possibly being TRBD1 (6 bases). This CDR3 contains 13 residues. Trimming left V 7 bases short and J 2 bases short, with 13 bases between. Germline assignment: CDR1 SGHRS and CDR2 YFSETQ. The CDR3 reads CASALTGPYEQYF. DNA for the CDR3: TGCGCCAGCGCCCTTACAGGGCCCTACGAGCAGTACTTC.